One sample yielded the 14 T cell receptor beta chains listed below, sequenced in a study of blood T cell repertoires in COVID-19. Assay used: immunoSEQ multiplex PCR; TCRdb lists only in-frame clones, some missing. In the table there are approximately 150,000 clones, 80% to 90% of which are singletons. The sample taken for sequencing was peripheral blood. The source of these receptors is a woman between 50 and 59 years old with COVID-19, enrolled during active disease.

This chain joins TRBV21-1 and TRBJ2-7; whether TRBD1, the table's D call, matches the DNA was not checked. TRBV21-1 corresponds to a pseudogene. The CDR3 runs 17 residues. CDR3 sequence: CASSKNGQGMWMYEQYF. The CDR3 DNA is TGTGCCAGCAGCAAAAATGGACAGGGGATGTGGATGTACGAGCAGTACTTC.

The chain employs TRBV11-2 and TRBJ1-1; a weak D match, TRBD1 (5 bases). Germline loops: CDR1 SGHAT, CDR2 FQNNGV. V lost 5 bases, J lost 4 bases, and 11 bases lay in between. This CDR3 region has 13 residues. DNA of the CDR3: TGTGCCAGCAGCCTGGGGCTCGGCACTGAAGCTTTCTTT. Amino acids: CASSLGLGTEAFF. Full variable domain (outside the CDR3, taken from reference TRBV11-2 and TRBJ1-1): EAGVAQSPRYKIIEKRQSVAFWCNPISGHATLYWYQQILGQGPKLLIQFQNNGVVDDSQLPKDRFSAERLKGVDSTLKIQPAKLEDSAVYLCASSLGLGTEAFFGQGTRLTVV.

The chain uses TRBV7-6 and TRBJ2-2; D is ambiguous. CDR1 is SGHVS, CDR2 FNYEAQ, per germline. This CDR3 comprises 15 residues. Trimming took off 1 base at V and 0 bases at J, with 6 bases between the two ends. The CDR3 nucleotides are TGTGCCAGCAGCTTAGGACAAGCGAACACCGGGGAGCTGTTTTTT. It yields the protein CASSLGQANTGELFF.

This rearrangement joins TRBV4-1 to TRBJ1-4, with a possible D match to TRBD1 (6 bases). The CDR3 contains 14 residues. Per the germline V gene, CDR1 is MGHRA and CDR2 is YSYEKL. Trimming stripped 2 bases from V and 8 bases from J, with 12 bases between. In nucleotides, the CDR3 is TGCGCCAGCAGCCAACAGGGGCGAGGGGAAAAACTGTTTTTT. It is translated as CASSQQGRGEKLFF.

The chain carries TRBV3-1 (or the pseudogene TRBV3-2) and TRBJ2-7; 10 bases are shared with TRBD2. V lost 4 bases to trimming and J lost 0 bases; unmatched junction nucleotides: 6. The CDR3 consists of 16 residues. From germline, CDR1 is LGHDT and CDR2 YNNKEL (reference sequence). CDR3 sequence (DNA): TGTGCCAGCAGCCCAACCGGGACTAGCGTCTCCTACGAGCAGTACTTC. It encodes CASSPTGTSVSYEQYF.

Written as DNA, the CDR3 is TGTGCCAGCAGGGGTGACAGGGTGGCCGGGGAGCTGTTTTTT. This gives the protein CASRGDRVAGELFF. This rearrangement joins TRBV28 to TRBJ2-2; 7 positions match TRBD1. V shed 6 bases and J 6 bases; nucleotides not matched to a gene: 7. Germline V gene data show CDR1 as MDHEN and CDR2 as SYDVKM. The CDR3 is 14 amino acids.

In this sample, this clone turned up once. The V and J genes are TRBV4-2 and TRBJ2-7; D uncertain. Germline CDR1 is LGHNA and CDR2 is YNFKEQ. V lost 1 base to trimming and J lost 4 bases, with 5 bases between them. There are 12 residues in the CDR3. The CDR3 loop is CASSQGGYEQYF. The CDR3 DNA follows: TGTGCCAGCAGCCAAGGAGGATACGAGCAGTACTTC.

The CDR3 DNA follows: TGTGCCAGCAAAGCCGGGACTAGCGGGGGTCAAGAGACCCAGTACTTC. Translating it yields CASKAGTSGGQETQYF. This chain connects TRBV2 to TRBJ2-5; 14 positions match TRBD2. The CDR3 covers 16 residues. J was trimmed by 2 bases and V by 7 bases; bases with no gene match: 6. CDR1 is SNHLY and CDR2 is FYNNEI in the germline V gene.

This clone has a handful of counts. This sequence joins TRBV4-1 and TRBJ1-4, with no clear D. The V and J ends lost 0 bases and 7 bases respectively, with 15 bases between them. The CDR3 consists of 16 residues. CDR1 MGHRA and CDR2 YSYEKL come from the germline V gene. CDR3 in amino acids: CASSQDTQILSEKLFF. The CDR3 DNA follows: TGCGCCAGCAGCCAAGATACACAGATCCTGAGTGAAAAACTGTTTTTT.

V usage is TRBV7-3 and J usage is TRBJ1-2; no clear D. Trimming removed 5 bases at V and 7 bases at J, with 17 bases between. This CDR3 comprises 14 residues. Germline V gene data show CDR1 as SGHTA and CDR2 as FQGTGA. CDR3 sequence (DNA): TGTGCCAGCAGCCCCAGGACGGGAGATCGTGGCTACACCTTC. It yields the protein CASSPRTGDRGYTF.

The chain carries TRBV5-4 and TRBJ1-3; 7 bases map to TRBD1. This CDR3 contains 14 residues. V trimming: 0 bases; J trimming: 6 bases; junction bases outside the gene matches: 3. CDR1 and CDR2 from the germline V gene are SGHNT and YYREEE (reference sequence). The CDR3 bases are TGTGCCAGCAGCTTGGACAGGGGAATAAACACCATATATTTT. It translates to CASSLDRGINTIYF.

The chain joins TRBV4-1 to TRBJ1-3; possibly TRBD1 for D (5 bases). The CDR3 runs to 15 residues. The V gene's germline CDR1 is MGHRA and CDR2 YSYEKL. The V and J ends lost 3 bases and 0 bases respectively, with 9 bases between them. Written as DNA, the CDR3 is TGCGCCAGCAGCCAGAGACAGCTCTCTGGAAACACCATATATTTT. It encodes CASSQRQLSGNTIYF.

The V and J genes are TRBV30 and TRBJ2-7; D might be TRBD1 (5 bases). V lost 2 bases and J 4 bases, leaving 12 bases between the germline ends. The CDR3 is made up of 13 amino acids. Germline CDR1 and CDR2: GTSNPN and SVGIG (reference sequence). The CDR3 is CAWSQQVQYEQYF. CDR3 DNA sequence: TGTGCCTGGAGTCAACAGGTTCAGTACGAGCAGTACTTC.

The chain uses TRBV2 and TRBJ2-7; 12 bases are a match to TRBD2. The CDR3 is 19 residues long. V shed 4 bases, J shed 0 bases, and the junction held 13 bases outside the gene matches. Germline CDR1 and CDR2: SNHLY and FYNNEI. CDR3 sequence (DNA): TGTGCCAGCAGTGGGCTGACTAGCGGGGGCTCCTCTCACTCCTACGAGCAGTACTTC. Residues: CASSGLTSGGSSHSYEQYF. The whole variable domain, remainder taken from reference TRBV2 and TRBJ2-7, is EPEVTQTPSHQVTQMGQEVILRCVPISNHLYFYWYRQILGQKVEFLVSFYNNEISEKSEIFDDQFSVERPDGSNFTLKIRSTKLEDSAMYFCASSGLTSGGSSHSYEQYFGPGTRLTVT.